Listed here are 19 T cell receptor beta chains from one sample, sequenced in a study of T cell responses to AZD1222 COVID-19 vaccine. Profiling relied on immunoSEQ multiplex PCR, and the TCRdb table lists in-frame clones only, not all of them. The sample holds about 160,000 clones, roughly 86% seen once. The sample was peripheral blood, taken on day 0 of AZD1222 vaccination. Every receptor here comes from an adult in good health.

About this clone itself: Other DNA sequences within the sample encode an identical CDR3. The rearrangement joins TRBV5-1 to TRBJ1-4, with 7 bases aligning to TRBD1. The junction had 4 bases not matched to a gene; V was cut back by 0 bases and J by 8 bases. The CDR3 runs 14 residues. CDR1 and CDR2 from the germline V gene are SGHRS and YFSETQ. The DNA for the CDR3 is TGCGCCAGCAGCTTGGGACAGGGTGGGGAAAAACTGTTTTTT. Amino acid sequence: CASSLGQGGEKLFF.

The DNA for the CDR3 is TGTGCCAGCAGCTGGCCTGAGAGGACAGGGGACTATGGCTACACCTTC. This encodes CASSWPERTGDYGYTF. The V call is TRBV5-4, the J call TRBJ1-2, with 9 bases aligning to TRBD1. CDR1 SGHNT and CDR2 YYREEE come from the germline V gene (reference sequence). V lost 3 bases and J lost 3; bases outside the gene matches: 9. CDR3 length equals 16 residues.

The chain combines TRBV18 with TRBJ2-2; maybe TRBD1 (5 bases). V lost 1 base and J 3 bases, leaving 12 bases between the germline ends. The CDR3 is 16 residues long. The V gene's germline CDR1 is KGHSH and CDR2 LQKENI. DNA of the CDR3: TGTGCCAGCTCACCACAGGCAGAAGGGGACACCGGGGAGCTGTTTTTT. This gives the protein CASSPQAEGDTGELFF.

The CDR3 spells CASSLEWGHGYTF. The CDR3 DNA reads TGTGCCAGCAGTCTTGAGTGGGGTCATGGCTACACCTTC. The chain combines TRBV7-3 with TRBJ1-2; D is ambiguous. CDR3 size: 13 residues. V dropped 6 bases and J dropped 6 bases, with 14 bases sitting between them. Germline CDR1 reads SGHTA; CDR2 reads FQGTGA.

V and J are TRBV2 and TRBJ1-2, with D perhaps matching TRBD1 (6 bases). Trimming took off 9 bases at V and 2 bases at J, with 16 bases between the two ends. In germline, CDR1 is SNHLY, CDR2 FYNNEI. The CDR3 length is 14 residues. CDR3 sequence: CASTRDKTNYGYTF. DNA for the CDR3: TGTGCCAGTACGAGGGACAAAACGAACTATGGCTACACCTTC.

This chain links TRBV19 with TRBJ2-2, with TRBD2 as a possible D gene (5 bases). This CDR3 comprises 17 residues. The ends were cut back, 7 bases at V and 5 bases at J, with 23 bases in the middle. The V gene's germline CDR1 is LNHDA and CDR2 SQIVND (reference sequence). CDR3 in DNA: TGTGCCAGTAAAAGTGGAGAGGGCAGTTTAGCGACCGGGGAGCTGTTTTTT. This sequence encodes CASKSGEGSLATGELFF.

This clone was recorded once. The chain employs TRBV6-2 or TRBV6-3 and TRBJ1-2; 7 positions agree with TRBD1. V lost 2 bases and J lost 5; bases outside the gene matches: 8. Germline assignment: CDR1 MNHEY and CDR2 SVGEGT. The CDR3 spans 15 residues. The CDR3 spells CASSYGDRVLYGYTF. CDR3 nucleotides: TGTGCCAGCAGTTACGGGGACAGAGTTTTATATGGCTACACCTTC.

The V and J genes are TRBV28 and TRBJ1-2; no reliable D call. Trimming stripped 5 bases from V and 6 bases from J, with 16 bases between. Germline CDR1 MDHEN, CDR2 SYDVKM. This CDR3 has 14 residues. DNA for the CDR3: TGTGCCAGCAGTCCCCTTTGGTGGCTCGATGGCTACACCTTC. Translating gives CASSPLWWLDGYTF.

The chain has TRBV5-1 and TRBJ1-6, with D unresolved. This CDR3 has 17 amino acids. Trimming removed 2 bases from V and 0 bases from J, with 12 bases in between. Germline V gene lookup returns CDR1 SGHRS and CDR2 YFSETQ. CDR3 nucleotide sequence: TGCGCCAGCAGCTTCCTAGGGTCCCCCTCCTATAATTCACCCCTCCACTTT. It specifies CASSFLGSPSYNSPLHF.

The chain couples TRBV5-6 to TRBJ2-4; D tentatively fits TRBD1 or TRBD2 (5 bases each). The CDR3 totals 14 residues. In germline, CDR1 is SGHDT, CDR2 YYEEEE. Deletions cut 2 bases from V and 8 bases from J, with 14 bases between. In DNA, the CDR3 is TGTGCCAGCAGCTTCGGGACCCTTGGGGACATTCAGTACTTC. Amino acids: CASSFGTLGDIQYF.

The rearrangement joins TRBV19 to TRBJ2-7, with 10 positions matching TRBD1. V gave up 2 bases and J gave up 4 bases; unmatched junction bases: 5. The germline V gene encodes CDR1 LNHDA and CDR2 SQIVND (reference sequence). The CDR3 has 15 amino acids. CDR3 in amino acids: CASSISGTGVYEQYF. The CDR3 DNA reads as TGTGCCAGTAGTATATCGGGGACAGGGGTGTACGAGCAGTACTTC.

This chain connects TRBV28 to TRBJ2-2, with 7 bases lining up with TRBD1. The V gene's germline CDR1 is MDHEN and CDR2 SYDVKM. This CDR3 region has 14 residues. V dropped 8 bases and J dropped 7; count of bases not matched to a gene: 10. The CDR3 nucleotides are TGTGCCAGCCTCATAGGGGGCGAAGTCGGGGAGCTGTTTTTT. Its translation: CASLIGGEVGELFF.

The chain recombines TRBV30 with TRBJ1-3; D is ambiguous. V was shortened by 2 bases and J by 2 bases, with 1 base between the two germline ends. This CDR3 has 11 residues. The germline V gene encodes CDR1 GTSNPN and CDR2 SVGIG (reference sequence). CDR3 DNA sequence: TGTGCCTGGAGTACTGGAAACACCATATATTTT. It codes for CAWSTGNTIYF. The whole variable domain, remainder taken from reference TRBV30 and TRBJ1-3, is SQTIHQWPATLVQPVGSPLSLECTVEGTSNPNLYWYRQAAGRGLQLLFYSVGIGQISSEVPQNLSASRPQDRQFILSSKKLLLSDSGFYLCAWSTGNTIYFGEGSWLTVV.

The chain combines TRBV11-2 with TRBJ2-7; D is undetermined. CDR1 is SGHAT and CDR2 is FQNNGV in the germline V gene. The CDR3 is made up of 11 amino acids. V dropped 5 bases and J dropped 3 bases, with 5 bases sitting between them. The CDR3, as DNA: TGTGCCAGCAGCGCCAACTACGAGCAGTACTTC. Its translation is CASSANYEQYF.

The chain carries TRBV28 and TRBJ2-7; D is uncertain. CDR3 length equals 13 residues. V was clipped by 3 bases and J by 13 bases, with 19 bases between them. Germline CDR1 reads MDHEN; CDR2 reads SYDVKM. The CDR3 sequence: CASSLGRVQDLYF. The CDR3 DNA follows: TGTGCCAGCAGTTTGGGTCGGGTCCAGGACCTTTACTTC.

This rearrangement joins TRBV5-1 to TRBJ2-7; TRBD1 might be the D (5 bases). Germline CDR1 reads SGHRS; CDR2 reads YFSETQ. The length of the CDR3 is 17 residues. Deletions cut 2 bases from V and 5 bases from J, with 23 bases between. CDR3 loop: CASSFFSTASRPNEQYF. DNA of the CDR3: TGCGCCAGCAGCTTTTTCTCGACAGCCTCACGTCCCAACGAGCAGTACTTC.

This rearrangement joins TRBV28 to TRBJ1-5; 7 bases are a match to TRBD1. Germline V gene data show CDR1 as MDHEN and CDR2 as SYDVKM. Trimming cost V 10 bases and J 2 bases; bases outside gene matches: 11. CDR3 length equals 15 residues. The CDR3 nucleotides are TGTGCCACCCTTGAGGGGGCGAGTGGCAATCAGCCCCAGCATTTT. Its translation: CATLEGASGNQPQHF.

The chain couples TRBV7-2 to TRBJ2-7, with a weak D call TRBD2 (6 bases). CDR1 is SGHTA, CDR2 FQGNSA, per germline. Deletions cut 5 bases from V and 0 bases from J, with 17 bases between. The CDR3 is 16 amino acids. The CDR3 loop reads CASSPPPGLHSYEQYF. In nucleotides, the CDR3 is TGTGCCAGCAGCCCCCCACCGGGACTCCACTCCTACGAGCAGTACTTC.

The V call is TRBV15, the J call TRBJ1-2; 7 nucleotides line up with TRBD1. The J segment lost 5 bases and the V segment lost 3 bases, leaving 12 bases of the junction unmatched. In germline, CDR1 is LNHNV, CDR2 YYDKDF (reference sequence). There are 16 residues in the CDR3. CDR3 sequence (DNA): TGTGCCACCAGCAGTCCTTGGACAGGCGACAGATATGGCTACACCTTC. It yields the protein CATSSPWTGDRYGYTF. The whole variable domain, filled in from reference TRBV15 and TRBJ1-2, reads DAMVIQNPRYQVTQFGKPVTLSCSQTLNHNVMYWYQQKSSQAPKLLFHYYDKDFNNEADTPDNFQSRRPNTSFCFLDIRSPGLGDTAMYLCATSSPWTGDRYGYTFGSGTRLTVV.